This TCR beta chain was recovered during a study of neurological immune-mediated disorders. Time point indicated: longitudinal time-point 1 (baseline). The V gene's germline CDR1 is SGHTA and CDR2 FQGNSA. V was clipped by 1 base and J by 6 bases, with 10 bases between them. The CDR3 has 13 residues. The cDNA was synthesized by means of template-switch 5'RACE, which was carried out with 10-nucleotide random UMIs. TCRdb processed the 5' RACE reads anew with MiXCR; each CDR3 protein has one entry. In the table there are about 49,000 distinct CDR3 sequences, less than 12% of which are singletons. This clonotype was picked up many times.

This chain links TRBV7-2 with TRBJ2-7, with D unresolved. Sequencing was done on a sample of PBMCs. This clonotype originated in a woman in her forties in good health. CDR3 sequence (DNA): TGTGCCAGCAGCTTAGTTCTCGACTCCGAGCAGTACTTC. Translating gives CASSLVLDSEQYF.